The clone carrying this TCR beta chain was counted only a few times. The antigen is not known. Method: immunoSEQ multiplex PCR; TCRdb's copy keeps in-frame clones and lacks some. Of some 150,000 clones in the sample, 90% are singletons; the top ten hold around 3.6%. The sample belongs to a study of T cell responses to AZD1222 COVID-19 vaccine. Notes on the study in general: Spike-specific TCR breadth and depth were elevated following two AZD1222 doses. Donors were chiefly white British, with a greater number of females, and clonal diversity was perhaps underestimated.

The clonotype was recovered from an adult in good health. The input for sequencing was peripheral blood, taken on day 0 of AZD1222 vaccination.

CDR3 loop: CASSPTGAQHSYNEQFF. The CDR3 coding sequence is TGTGCCAGCAGCCCGACCGGGGCCCAACACTCCTACAATGAGCAGTTCTTC. The chain combines TRBV7-2 with TRBJ2-1, with D perhaps being TRBD1 or TRBD2 (5 bases each). Germline V gene lookup returns CDR1 SGHTA and CDR2 FQGNSA. The CDR3 extends over 17 amino acids. V gave up 5 bases and J gave up 0 bases, with 17 bases separating them.